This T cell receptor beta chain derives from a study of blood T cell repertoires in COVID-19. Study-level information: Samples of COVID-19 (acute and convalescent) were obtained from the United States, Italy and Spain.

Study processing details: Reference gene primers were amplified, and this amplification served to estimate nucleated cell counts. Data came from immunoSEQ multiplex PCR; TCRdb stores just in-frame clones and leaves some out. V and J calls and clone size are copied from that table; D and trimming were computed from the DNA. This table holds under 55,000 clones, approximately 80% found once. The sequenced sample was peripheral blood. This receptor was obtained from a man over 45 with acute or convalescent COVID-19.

This CDR3 reads CASSTGGQGSGNTIYF. In nucleotides, the CDR3 is TGTGCCAGCAGCACAGGGGGACAGGGCTCTGGAAACACCATATATTTT. The rearrangement uses TRBV11-2 and TRBJ1-3; TRBD1 aligns across 9 bases. CDR3 length equals 16 residues. V shed 5 bases, J shed 0 bases, and the junction held 5 bases outside the gene matches. The germline V gene has CDR1 SGHAT and CDR2 FQNNGV.